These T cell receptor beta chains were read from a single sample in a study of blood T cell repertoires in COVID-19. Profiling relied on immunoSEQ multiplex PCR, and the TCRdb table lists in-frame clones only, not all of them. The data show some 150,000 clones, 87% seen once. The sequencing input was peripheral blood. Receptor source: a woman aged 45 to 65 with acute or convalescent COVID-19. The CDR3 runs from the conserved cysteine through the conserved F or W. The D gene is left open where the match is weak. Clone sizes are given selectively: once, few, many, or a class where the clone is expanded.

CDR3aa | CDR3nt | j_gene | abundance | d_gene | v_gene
CASSESATGSGYTF | TGCGCCAGCAGTGAGTCCGCGACAGGATCTGGCTACACCTTC | TRBJ1-2 | - | - | TRBV10-2
CATSRELAGGDTQYF | TGTGCCACCAGCAGAGAACTAGCGGGGGGAGATACGCAGTATTTT | TRBJ2-3 | once | TRBD2 | TRBV15
CATSGSPGTTDTGELFF | TGTGCCACCAGCGGTTCTCCTGGGACTACTGACACCGGGGAGCTGTTTTTT | TRBJ2-2 | - | TRBD2 | TRBV15
CASTGDTRGQPQHF | TGTGCCAGCACCGGGGATACCCGGGGTCAGCCCCAGCATTTT | TRBJ1-5 | - | - | TRBV6-5
CASSLVAGLYEQYF | TGTGCCAGCAGCTTGGTAGCCGGCCTCTACGAGCAGTACTTC | TRBJ2-7 | - | - | TRBV5-5
CASSGGGSGSYEQYF | TGCGCCAGCAGTGGGGGGGGCAGCGGGAGCTACGAGCAGTACTTC | TRBJ2-7 | - | TRBD2 | TRBV10-1
CASSFRGYGYTF | TGTGCCAGCAGCTTCAGGGGTTATGGCTACACCTTC | TRBJ1-2 | - | - | TRBV9
CATSDFGGSLTYNEQFF | TGTGCCACCAGTGATTTTGGGGGGTCCTTGACTTACAATGAGCAGTTCTTC | TRBJ2-1 | - | - | TRBV24-1
CSVARGENYGYTF | TGCAGCGTTGCTCGGGGGGAGAACTATGGCTACACCTTC | TRBJ1-2 | - | - | TRBV29-1
CASRGTNTGELFF | TGTGCCAGCAGGGGCACTAACACCGGGGAGCTGTTTTTT | TRBJ2-2 | few | - | TRBV14
CSVENPGGGPGELFF | TGCAGCGTTGAAAATCCAGGGGGCGGACCCGGGGAGCTGTTTTTT | TRBJ2-2 | - | TRBD1 | TRBV29-1
CATSRVGGEYEQYF | TGTGCCACCAGCAGAGTCGGGGGGGAATACGAGCAGTACTTC | TRBJ2-7 | - | TRBD2 | TRBV15
CASSDSGGRRADTQYF | TGTGCCAGCAGTGACTCTGGCGGGAGGAGGGCAGATACGCAGTATTTT | TRBJ2-3 | - | TRBD2 | TRBV6-4
CALGVTYEQYF | TGTGCCTTAGGGGTCACCTACGAGCAGTACTTC | TRBJ2-7 | - | - | TRBV19
CASSDSGGWETQYF | TGTGCCAGCAGTGATTCGGGCGGGTGGGAGACCCAGTACTTC | TRBJ2-5 | once | - | TRBV25-1
CASTVTSGYNEQFF | TGTGCCAGTACCGTTACTAGCGGGTACAATGAGCAGTTCTTC | TRBJ2-1 | - | TRBD2 | TRBV19
CASKRGGGYEQYF | TGTGCCAGCAAGAGGGGAGGGGGCTACGAGCAGTACTTC | TRBJ2-7 | few | - | TRBV6-5
CASSSFGQGADYGYTF | TGCGCCAGCAGCTCCTTCGGACAGGGGGCAGACTATGGCTACACCTTC | TRBJ1-2 | - | TRBD1 | TRBV4-1
CASSLLNLASSVEQYF | TGCGCCAGCAGCTTGTTAAACTTAGCATCGTCCGTCGAGCAGTACTTC | TRBJ2-7 | - | - | TRBV5-1
CASGSGSYAGELFF | TGTGCCAGCGGGAGCGGGAGCTATGCCGGGGAGCTGTTTTTT | TRBJ2-2 | - | TRBD2 | TRBV5-6
CARGRTGSPEKLFF | TGTGCCAGAGGCCGCACAGGTTCTCCTGAAAAACTGTTTTTT | TRBJ1-4 | - | - | TRBV11-2
CASRGVRGRFGELFF | TGTGCCAGCAGGGGGGTCAGGGGGCGCTTCGGGGAGCTGTTTTTT | TRBJ2-2 | once | TRBD1 | TRBV6-5
CASSLRGRGYEQYF | TGTGCCAGCAGTTTACGGGGCAGGGGGTACGAGCAGTACTTC | TRBJ2-7 | - | TRBD1 | TRBV27
CASSLDQGPGNTIYF | TGTGCCAGCAGCTTGGATCAGGGCCCAGGAAACACCATATATTTT | TRBJ1-3 | - | - | TRBV5-4
CASSLELRTANYGYTF | TGTGCCAGCAGCTTGGAACTCCGGACAGCTAACTATGGCTACACCTTC | TRBJ1-2 | - | - | TRBV5-5
CASSYGREGSYEQYF | TGTGCCAGCAGTTATGGACGGGAGGGCTCCTACGAGCAGTACTTC | TRBJ2-7 | - | TRBD2 | TRBV27
CASSIAGEMYEQYF | TGTGCCAGTAGTATAGCGGGGGAGATGTACGAGCAGTACTTC | TRBJ2-7 | - | - | TRBV19
CASSSLGQSISYGYTF | TGTGCCAGTAGTTCCCTTGGGCAGTCGATTAGCTATGGCTACACCTTC | TRBJ1-2 | - | - | TRBV19
CASSSGAGGLYNEQFF | TGTGCCAGCAGTTCTGGGGCCGGAGGGCTATACAATGAGCAGTTCTTC | TRBJ2-1 | - | - | TRBV6-5
CASSRTGMDTEAFF | TGTGCCAGCAGCCGTACGGGGATGGACACTGAAGCTTTCTTT | TRBJ1-1 | - | - | TRBV7-2
CASSISGGQPQHF | TGCGCCAGCAGCATCTCAGGGGGGCAGCCCCAGCATTTT | TRBJ1-5 | once | TRBD1 | TRBV5-1
CASSNRGQTEAFF | TGTGCCAGCAGTAACAGGGGGCAGACTGAAGCTTTCTTT | TRBJ1-1 | - | TRBD1 | TRBV12-3/TRBV12-4
CASSGGPSTDTQYF | TGCGCCAGCTCGGGGGGACCTAGCACAGATACGCAGTATTTT | TRBJ2-3 | - | TRBD2 | TRBV5-1
CASRRGRNGYTF | TGTGCCAGCAGGAGGGGGCGGAACGGCTACACCTTC | TRBJ1-2 | - | TRBD1 | TRBV27
CASSYSGSEQYF | TGTGCCAGCAGTTACTCCGGGTCCGAGCAGTACTTC | TRBJ2-7 | - | - | TRBV6-5
CASSVIRGRKVSYEQYF | TGTGCCAGCAGTGTGATTAGGGGGCGCAAGGTATCCTACGAGCAGTACTTC | TRBJ2-7 | - | TRBD1 | TRBV6-2/TRBV6-3
CASSAPPLGRSPLHF | TGTGCCAGCAGCGCACCCCCACTGGGGCGATCACCCCTCCACTTT | TRBJ1-6 | - | - | TRBV9
CASSEVGDAEAFF | TGTGCCAGCAGTGAGGTGGGCGACGCTGAAGCTTTCTTT | TRBJ1-1 | - | - | TRBV2
CSASGQGRAFF | TGCAGTGCTAGTGGGCAGGGAAGAGCTTTCTTT | TRBJ1-1 | - | - | TRBV20-1
CASRNTGTGLTEAFF | TGTGCCAGCAGGAATACCGGGACAGGGCTCACTGAAGCTTTCTTT | TRBJ1-1 | - | TRBD1 | TRBV3-1/TRBV3-2
CASSSGGGLIIYEQYF | TGTGCCAGCAGCTCCGGGGGGGGCTTGATTATCTACGAGCAGTACTTC | TRBJ2-7 | once | TRBD2 | TRBV7-8
CASSSRTSGRANTGELFF | TGTGCCAGCAGTTCCCGGACTAGCGGGAGGGCAAACACCGGGGAGCTGTTTTTT | TRBJ2-2 | once | TRBD2 | TRBV27
CASSQRLAGGPGTDTQYF | TGTGCCAGCAGCCAGCGACTAGCGGGAGGCCCGGGCACAGATACGCAGTATTTT | TRBJ2-3 | few | TRBD2 | TRBV11-3